A single sample is the source of the 3 T cell receptor beta chains below, sequenced in a study of shared T cell receptors in the human thymus. Measured with immunoSEQ multiplex PCR; TCRdb has only the in-frame clones, and not every one. The table lists about 710,000 clones, approximately 89% of them singletons. This same sample was also part of a study on human thymus T cells.

The source material was thymocytes. The receptors derive from a boy under two years old with a congenital heart defect.

The chain couples TRBV6-1 to TRBJ1-2, with D unclear. Germline values: CDR1 MNHNS, CDR2 SASEGT. The ends were cut back, 1 base at V and 3 bases at J, with 12 bases in the middle. The CDR3 totals 15 residues. Here the CDR3 DNA reads TGTGCCAGCAGTGAAGGGTCCGAGCAGGACTATGGCTACACCTTC. It encodes CASSEGSEQDYGYTF.

A few counts support this clone. The J gene is TRBJ1-5, the V gene TRBV28; D unresolved. V lost 7 bases to trimming and J lost 1 base, with 8 bases between them. Per the germline V gene, CDR1 is MDHEN and CDR2 is SYDVKM. The CDR3 is 13 amino acids. The CDR3 protein is CASTAGSNQPQHF. The CDR3 DNA is TGTGCCAGCACCGCGGGGAGCAATCAGCCCCAGCATTTT.

This clone was counted once. J is TRBJ2-3 and V is TRBV27; D not certain. CDR3 length: 15 residues. Trimming shortened V by 8 bases and J by 2 bases, and 17 bases separated the two germline ends. In germline, CDR1 is MNHEY, CDR2 SMNVEV (reference sequence). CDR3 region: CASRAIGRFTDTQYF. CDR3 nucleotide sequence: TGTGCCAGCCGTGCGATAGGCAGGTTCACAGATACGCAGTATTTT.